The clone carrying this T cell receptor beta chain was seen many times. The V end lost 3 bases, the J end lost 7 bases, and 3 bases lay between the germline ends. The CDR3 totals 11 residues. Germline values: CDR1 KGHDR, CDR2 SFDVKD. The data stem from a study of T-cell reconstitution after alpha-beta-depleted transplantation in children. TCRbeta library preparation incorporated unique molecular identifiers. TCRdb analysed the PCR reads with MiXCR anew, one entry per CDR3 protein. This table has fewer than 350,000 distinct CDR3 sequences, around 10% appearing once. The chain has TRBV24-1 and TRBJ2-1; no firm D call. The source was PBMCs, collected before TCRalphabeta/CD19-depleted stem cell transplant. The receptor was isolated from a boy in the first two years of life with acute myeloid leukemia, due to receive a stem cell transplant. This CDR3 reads CATSDMNEQFF. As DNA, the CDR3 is TGTGCCACCAGTGATATGAATGAGCAGTTCTTC.